This TCR beta chain emerged from a study of cytomegalovirus exposure and HLA in healthy donors. The PCR was carried out with 60 Vbeta primers and 13 Jbeta primers. Clones were read by immunoSEQ multiplex PCR, and TCRdb kept only the in-frame ones, dropping some. The table records about 190,000 clones, roughly 77% of them present only once. The CDR3 is made up of 14 amino acids. CDR1 SGHTA and CDR2 FQGNSA come from the germline V gene. The chain uses TRBV7-2 and TRBJ2-5, with D tentatively TRBD2 (5 bases). The DNA end favors TRBJ2-7, so the J call may be wrong. The sequenced material came from PBMCs. This clonotype was obtained from a woman between 25 and 40 years old in good health and CMV-seropositive. Written as DNA, the CDR3 is TGTGCCAGCAGCCGCCGGGATCTCCTCTACGAGCAGTACTTC. It is translated as CASSRRDLLYEQYF.